This TCR beta chain was obtained from a study of CD8 T cells in Susac syndrome. Study-wide findings and caveats: A relatively small number of individuals underwent TCR sequencing and HLA analysis. No clonal expansion appeared among CD4+ T cells in Susac patients.

The authors reverse transcribed roughly 0.5 to 1 ug RNA with random hexamers. Multiplex immunoSEQ PCR targeted 54 Vbeta and 13 Jbeta TCR beta segments. TCRdb used MiXCR to reprocess the immunoSEQ multiplex PCR reads, holding one entry per CDR3 protein. Of fewer than 200,000 distinct CDR3 sequences listed, roughly 92% are singletons. Comment on this clonotype: Its antigen is not identified.

Trimming took 9 bases from V and 1 from J, leaving 21 bases between them. This CDR3 region has 16 residues. Germline V gives CDR1 LNHDA, CDR2 SQIVND (reference sequence). Peripheral blood CD8+ and CD4+ T cells were profiled by TCR beta sequencing. The sequenced sample consisted of CD4+ T cells from PBMCs. The clonotype originates from a human donor with Susac syndrome. The J gene is TRBJ1-2, the V gene TRBV19; D perhaps matches TRBD1 (6 bases). DNA of the CDR3: TGTGCCAGCCGACTGACTCGGACAGCAGTTAACTATGGCTACACCTTC. This gives the protein CASRLTRTAVNYGYTF.